The entry below gives a single T cell receptor beta chain sequence along with its context. What it binds is unknown. This entry belongs to a study of beta chain features in type 1 diabetes. Study-wide background: On cell yields, gender and age, patients and healthy donors were similar.

Expressed TCRB transcripts were sequenced because the isolated RNA had all been reverse transcribed beforehand. Naive, central memory and regulatory T cell samples yielded around 3.3 million reads on average. TCRdb's copy holds only in-frame clones and misses some; the assay was immunoSEQ multiplex PCR. The sample yields approximately 250,000 clones, 11% seen once. Trimming removed 4 bases from V and 0 bases from J, with 13 bases in between. Germline V lookup: CDR1 MGHRA, CDR2 YSYEKL. The length of the CDR3 is 17 residues. Via the markers CD45RO/CCR7/CD25/CD127/CD95/CD27, stem cell-like memory, regulatory, central memory and naive CD4+ cells were sorted. Findings and caveats of the study: Type 1 diabetes patients had TCRB CDR3s that were shorter (moderately but significantly so) in all four CD4+ subsets. For patients, the naive, central memory and Treg TCRB repertoires appeared more alike than for healthy donors.

The origin of this receptor is a man younger than 40 with type 1 diabetes. The rearrangement joins TRBV4-1 to TRBJ2-6; no clear D gene. Sequenced sample: naive CD4+ T cells from blood. The CDR3 sequence: CASSLIPGRSGANVLTF. The CDR3 region has the DNA TGCGCCAGCAGCCTCATTCCAGGCCGCTCTGGGGCCAACGTCCTGACTTTC.